Below are 23 T cell receptor beta chains sequenced from a single sample in a study of shared clonotypes between healthy human individuals. Clones were sequenced by immunoSEQ multiplex PCR, and TCRdb holds only the in-frame ones, with some missing. Of more than 2 million clones detected, around 95% appear once; the ten largest clones hold 0.1% to 0.15%. The sample was naive CD4+ T cells sorted from blood. Subset reported: CD45RA+ positively selected. The receptor source for this set is a man in his late teens or twenties in good health.

The chain uses TRBV18 and TRBJ2-1, with 11 bases lining up with TRBD2. Losses at the gene ends were 0 bases for V and 5 bases for J; bases not matched to a gene: 6. The CDR3 extends over 17 amino acids. The germline V gene encodes CDR1 KGHSH and CDR2 LQKENI. The CDR3: CASSPPTGTSGNNEQFF. The CDR3 DNA reads as TGTGCCAGCTCACCACCGACCGGGACTAGCGGAAACAATGAGCAGTTCTTC.

The rearrangement links TRBV7-9 to TRBJ1-2; the D is unclear. Trimming stripped 3 bases from V and 3 bases from J, with 5 bases between. The CDR3 extends over 12 amino acids. The V gene's germline CDR1 is SEHNR and CDR2 FQNEAQ (reference sequence). CDR3 protein: CASSFTDYGYTF. CDR3 nucleotides: TGTGCCAGCAGCTTTACAGACTATGGCTACACCTTC.

This clone has a single count. This chain joins TRBV7-9 and TRBJ1-2, with 7 bases fitting TRBD1. CDR1 is SEHNR, CDR2 FQNEAQ, per germline (reference sequence). The CDR3 runs to 14 residues. Losses at the gene ends were 5 bases for V and 5 bases for J; bases not matched to a gene: 8. CDR3 protein: CASSPQGDGYGYTF. The DNA for the CDR3 is TGTGCCAGCAGCCCCCAGGGGGACGGATATGGCTACACCTTC.

This chain links TRBV7-2 with TRBJ2-1; 8 bases agree with TRBD1. With 1 base clipped from V and 8 bases from J, the junction kept 4 bases outside the gene matches. This CDR3 has 14 amino acids. CDR1 is SGHTA, CDR2 FQGNSA, per germline. CDR3 loop: CASSLGGQGHEQFF. The CDR3 nucleotides are TGTGCCAGCAGCTTAGGAGGACAGGGACATGAGCAGTTCTTC.

The rearrangement uses TRBV28 and TRBJ2-1; possibly TRBD2 for D (5 bases). The CDR3 sequence is 16 residues long. The germline gives CDR1 MDHEN, CDR2 SYDVKM. V lost 3 bases to trimming and J lost 8 bases, with 20 bases between them. CDR3 nucleotides: TGTGCCAGCAGTTTCTCGCTAGCCTTTCCGGGCGATGAGCAGTTCTTC. Amino acids: CASSFSLAFPGDEQFF.

The genes are TRBV4-3 and TRBJ2-1; 13 bases match TRBD2. V was pared by 0 bases and J by 1 base, with 9 bases of the junction left unmatched. This CDR3 comprises 20 residues. Germline values: CDR1 LGHNA, CDR2 YSLEER. The CDR3 region has the DNA TGCGCCAGCAGCCAAGATTCCGGACTAGCGGGAGAAGGATCCTACAATGAGCAGTTCTTC. As protein: CASSQDSGLAGEGSYNEQFF.

The CDR3 nucleotides are TGTGCCAGCAGCCCCTGGGCGGGGCTGAACACTGAAGCTTTCTTT. This translates into CASSPWAGLNTEAFF. V gene TRBV7-9 combines with J gene TRBJ1-1; the D gene is possibly TRBD1 (5 bases). Looked up from germline, CDR1 is SEHNR and CDR2 is FQNEAQ (reference sequence). V was trimmed by 5 bases and J by 0 bases, leaving 13 bases between them. The CDR3 length is 15 residues.

About this clone: The sample carries other DNA sequences with the same CDR3. The chain couples TRBV9 to TRBJ1-6, with D perhaps matching TRBD1 (5 bases). This CDR3 spans 15 amino acids. Germline loops: CDR1 SGDLS, CDR2 YYNGEE. The ends were cut back, 0 bases at V and 7 bases at J, with 11 bases in the middle. The CDR3 DNA is TGTGCCAGCAGCGTAGCAGGGTTGGGGAATTCACCCCTCCACTTT. As protein: CASSVAGLGNSPLHF.

As DNA, the CDR3 is TGCGCCAGCAGCTCTAGGACTGGGATCAATGAGCAGTTCTTC. Its protein product is CASSSRTGINEQFF. V is TRBV5-1 and J is TRBJ2-1; D may be TRBD2 (5 bases). This CDR3 spans 14 amino acids. V lost 3 bases to trimming and J lost 6 bases, with 13 bases between them. Germline CDR1 SGHRS, CDR2 YFSETQ.

This clone has only one observation. This chain joins TRBV29-1 and TRBJ2-2; D is undetermined. V lost 4 bases and J lost 1, with 13 bases in between. In germline, CDR1 is SQVTM, CDR2 ANQGSEA. The CDR3 consists of 15 residues. CDR3: CSVVVFGENTGELFF. The CDR3 DNA sequence: TGCAGCGTTGTTGTATTTGGGGAGAACACCGGGGAGCTGTTTTTT.

The chain joins TRBV2 to TRBJ1-2; weak D call: TRBD1 (6 bases). CDR1 and CDR2 (germline): SNHLY, FYNNEI. Between the trimmed V and J ends, which lost 10 bases and 4 bases, there was a span of 16 bases. The CDR3 is 13 residues long. CDR3 amino acids: CATRQDNSYGYTF. The CDR3 bases are TGTGCCACCCGACAGGACAACTCCTATGGCTACACCTTC.

This rearrangement joins TRBV28 to TRBJ1-6, with D maybe TRBD1 (5 bases). V was pared by 5 bases and J by 4 bases, with 9 bases between. The CDR3 extends over 14 amino acids. Germline CDR1 MDHEN, CDR2 SYDVKM. CDR3 protein: CASSPEGYNSPLHF. CDR3 bases: TGTGCCAGCAGTCCGGAGGGGTATAATTCACCCCTCCACTTT.

To note about this clone: This sample also contains other DNA sequences that code for the same CDR3. The chain combines TRBV5-1 with TRBJ1-5; tentative D call: TRBD1 (5 bases). Germline CDR1 and CDR2: SGHRS and YFSETQ. CDR3 length: 14 residues. Trimming took off 4 bases at V and 4 bases at J, with 12 bases between the two ends. CDR3 in amino acids: CASSLEGLNQPQHF. CDR3 bases: TGCGCCAGCAGCCTTGAGGGGTTGAATCAGCCCCAGCATTTT.

This clone was detected once. V gene TRBV5-1 combines with J gene TRBJ2-5, with 8 nucleotides matching TRBD2. Germline loops: CDR1 SGHRS, CDR2 YFSETQ. The length of the CDR3 is 14 residues. Losses at the gene ends were 2 bases for V and 5 bases for J; bases not matched to a gene: 5. The chain's CDR3 is CASSFSGEGETQYF. The CDR3 nucleotides read TGCGCCAGCAGCTTTAGCGGGGAGGGGGAGACCCAGTACTTC. The full variable domain, its missing parts supplied by reference TRBV5-1 and TRBJ2-5, is KAGVTQTPRYLIKTRGQQVTLSCSPISGHRSVSWYQQTPGQGLQFLFEYFSETQRNKGNFPGRFSGRQFSNSRSEMNVSTLELGDSALYLCASSFSGEGETQYFGPGTRLLVL.

About this clone itself: One end of the junction does not line up with germline, which may come from a read error. V and J are TRBV30 and TRBJ2-2; 7 bases fit TRBD1. The CDR3 contains 16 residues. Looked up from germline, CDR1 is GTSNPN and CDR2 is SVGIG (reference sequence). CDR3 sequence (DNA): TGTGCCTGGAGTATGTACCTGGGACAGAACATCGGGGAGCTGTTTTTT. Translation: CAWSMYLGQNIGELFF.

This chain uses TRBV2 with TRBJ2-2, with 8 bases that match TRBD1. Trimming cost V 6 bases and J 1 base; bases outside gene matches: 4. This CDR3 has 15 amino acids. The germline gives CDR1 SNHLY, CDR2 FYNNEI. The DNA of the CDR3 is TGTGCCAGCAGGACCGGGACAGGGAACACCGGGGAGCTGTTTTTT. It specifies CASRTGTGNTGELFF.

The genes are TRBV10-3 and TRBJ2-7; 15 bases align to TRBD2. CDR3 length: 15 residues. In germline, CDR1 is ENHRY, CDR2 SYGVKD. The V gene end was trimmed by 4 bases and the J gene end by 5 bases; junction bases not matched to a gene: 3. CDR3 loop: CAISGTSGGADEQYF. As DNA, the CDR3 is TGTGCCATCAGTGGGACTAGCGGGGGGGCCGACGAGCAGTACTTC.

V usage is TRBV5-1 and J usage is TRBJ2-7; 8 bases are a match to TRBD1. Losses at the gene ends were 4 bases for V and 7 bases for J; bases not matched to a gene: 10. This CDR3 is built from 14 residues. CDR1 is SGHRS, CDR2 YFSETQ, per germline. In DNA, the CDR3 is TGCGCCAGCAGCCCGTCGGGCAGGGGGCCTGAGCAGTACTTC. Amino acid sequence: CASSPSGRGPEQYF.

The chain links TRBV4-3 to TRBJ2-4; 9 nucleotides align to TRBD2. Germline CDR1 LGHNA, CDR2 YSLEER. The CDR3 runs 18 residues. Losses at the gene ends were 0 bases for V and 2 bases for J; bases not matched to a gene: 8. The CDR3 loop is CASSQDLGREGPKNIQYF. CDR3 in DNA: TGCGCCAGCAGCCAAGATCTCGGGCGGGAGGGCCCCAAAAACATTCAGTACTTC.

The chain carries TRBV30 and TRBJ1-1; 9 bases fit TRBD1. V lost 7 bases, J lost 3 bases, and 6 bases stayed unmatched. There are 13 residues in the CDR3. The germline V gene has CDR1 GTSNPN and CDR2 SVGIG (reference sequence). CDR3 nucleotides: TGTGCCTACCTGACAGGGGGATACACTGAAGCTTTCTTT. Its translation: CAYLTGGYTEAFF. Full variable domain (outside the CDR3, taken from reference TRBV30 and TRBJ1-1): SQTIHQWPATLVQPVGSPLSLECTVEGTSNPNLYWYRQAAGRGLQLLFYSVGIGQISSEVPQNLSASRPQDRQFILSSKKLLLSDSGFYLCAYLTGGYTEAFFGQGTRLTVV.

The chain combines TRBV12-2 with TRBJ2-5; TRBD2 was called by the table and not checked on the DNA. TRBV12-2 is an annotated pseudogene. The CDR3 is 20 amino acids. Here the CDR3 DNA reads TGTGCAAGTCGCTTGGGCCTTGCGGCTAGCGGGGGGCATGGGGAAGAGACCCAGTACTTC. Translating gives CASRLGLAASGGHGEETQYF.

In regard to this clone: Other DNA variants within this sample encode the same CDR3. The V and J genes are TRBV18 and TRBJ1-1; D unclear. Germline V gene lookup returns CDR1 KGHSH and CDR2 LQKENI. This CDR3 spans 13 amino acids. Trimming took 2 bases from V and 4 from J, leaving 8 bases between them. CDR3 coding DNA: TGTGCCAGCTCACCAAAGGAGGGCACTGAAGCTTTCTTT. It translates to CASSPKEGTEAFF.

The rearrangement joins TRBV4-3 to TRBJ2-1, with a tentative D call TRBD2 (5 bases). The ends were cut back, 0 bases at V and 10 bases at J, with 16 bases in the middle. This CDR3 contains 15 residues. Germline V gives CDR1 LGHNA, CDR2 YSLEER. CDR3 coding DNA: TGCGCCAGCAGCCAAGAGAGCGTAGCGACCAGCGAGCAGTTCTTC. Encoded protein: CASSQESVATSEQFF.